The 20 T cell receptor beta chains presented below share a single source sample, sequenced in a study of OX40 agonist ivuxolimab in advanced cancers. Clones were sequenced by immunoSEQ multiplex PCR, and TCRdb holds only the in-frame ones, with some missing. This table has 87,000 or so clones, approximately 90% appearing once. This material consisted of CD4+ or CD8+ T cells sorted from blood, taken in a trial of the OX40 agonist ivuxolimab. Source of these receptors: an adult with an advanced solid tumor such as melanoma, head and neck, liver or kidney cancer.

The chain links TRBV2 to TRBJ2-3; 9 nucleotides align to TRBD2. The germline gives CDR1 SNHLY, CDR2 FYNNEI. After removal of 7 bases from V and 1 base from J, the junction contained 3 bases not matched to a gene. This CDR3 contains 14 residues. The DNA for the CDR3 is TGTGCCAGCAAGTTAGCGGGGGGCACAGATACGCAGTATTTT. This codes for CASKLAGGTDTQYF.

The V call is TRBV7-7, the J call TRBJ2-1; 8 positions agree with TRBD2. This CDR3 has 16 amino acids. Trimming at V came to 5 bases and at J to 0 bases, leaving 6 bases not matched to a gene. Germline V gene data show CDR1 as SSHAT and CDR2 as FNYEAQ (reference sequence). The CDR3 nucleotides read TGTGCCAGCAGCCCAGGGACTAGGAGCTCCTACAATGAGCAGTTCTTC. Translated: CASSPGTRSSYNEQFF.

The J gene is TRBJ2-5, the V gene TRBV2; D is unresolved. The germline V gene has CDR1 SNHLY and CDR2 FYNNEI. The length of the CDR3 is 11 residues. V was pared by 2 bases and J by 5 bases, with 3 bases between. CDR3 coding DNA: TGTGCCAGCAGTGAAAGTGAGACCCAGTACTTC. It translates to CASSESETQYF.

As DNA, the CDR3 is TGTGCCAGCAGCGGGCAGTTAGATAGCAATCAGCCCCAGCATTTT. Its translation: CASSGQLDSNQPQHF. The V gene is TRBV9, the J gene TRBJ1-5; the D is unclear. Germline CDR1 and CDR2: SGDLS and YYNGEE. The CDR3 sequence is 15 residues long. Trimming pared 3 bases from V and 0 bases from J, leaving 10 bases between.

The chain carries TRBV18 and TRBJ1-2; D is undetermined. V was pared by 2 bases and J by 6 bases, with 19 bases between. The germline gives CDR1 KGHSH, CDR2 LQKENI. The CDR3 contains 16 residues. Written as DNA, the CDR3 is TGTGCCAGCTCACCAGTGAGCGGGGTGCTCTTCCATGGCTACACCTTC. Its protein product is CASSPVSGVLFHGYTF.

The chain is built from TRBV10-1 and TRBJ1-2; no clear D. The germline CDR1 and CDR2 sequences are WNHNN and SYGVQD (reference sequence). Trimming pared 0 bases from V and 8 bases from J, leaving 16 bases between. This CDR3 comprises 15 residues. The chain's CDR3 is CASSESLGQLQGYTF. For the CDR3, the DNA is TGCGCCAGCAGTGAGTCCCTTGGGCAGCTTCAGGGCTACACCTTC.

The genes are TRBV18 and TRBJ2-6; no reliable D call. Deletions cut 6 bases from V and 1 base from J, with 7 bases between. This CDR3 comprises 14 residues. Germline V gene lookup returns CDR1 KGHSH and CDR2 LQKENI. CDR3 nucleotides: TGTGCCAGCTCGCCTGAATCTGGGGCCAACGTCCTGACTTTC. Its protein product is CASSPESGANVLTF.

This chain links TRBV6-6 with TRBJ2-1; the match to TRBD1 covers 7 bases. V gave up 4 bases and J gave up 7 bases; unmatched junction bases: 4. Germline CDR1 and CDR2: MNHNY and SVGAGI (reference sequence). CDR3 length equals 13 residues. The CDR3 loop is CASSLTGPNEQFF. As DNA, the CDR3 is TGTGCCAGCAGTTTGACAGGGCCAAATGAGCAGTTCTTC.

This clone was seen a handful of times. V gene TRBV21-1 combines with J gene TRBJ1-5. TRBV21-1 is a pseudogene segment. The CDR3 covers 19 residues. CDR3 in DNA: TGTGCCAGCAGCAACGGGGGCCAGGGAGAAACATTAGGGGATCAGCCCCAGCATTTT. It is translated as CASSNGGQGETLGDQPQHF.

The chain has TRBV18 and TRBJ2-5; TRBD1 aligns across 9 bases. V gave up 0 bases and J gave up 9 bases; unmatched junction bases: 17. Germline V gene data show CDR1 as KGHSH and CDR2 as LQKENI. CDR3 size: 18 residues. The chain's CDR3 is CASSPPQGAGTTVGAQYF. CDR3 DNA: TGTGCCAGCTCACCACCACAGGGGGCCGGGACCACGGTAGGGGCCCAGTACTTC.

The gene calls are TRBV2 and TRBJ2-6, with 9 bases aligning to TRBD1. Germline V lookup: CDR1 SNHLY, CDR2 FYNNEI. Trimming cost V 4 bases and J 0 bases; bases outside gene matches: 10. The CDR3 totals 19 residues. The CDR3 reads CASSAQGTGFSSGANVLTF. As DNA, the CDR3 is TGTGCCAGCAGTGCCCAAGGGACAGGGTTTAGCTCTGGGGCCAACGTCCTGACTTTC.

This chain connects TRBV30 to TRBJ1-2; 9 nucleotides align to TRBD1. The ends lost 3 bases at V and 7 bases at J; junction bases unmatched: 6. The V gene's germline CDR1 is GTSNPN and CDR2 SVGIG (reference sequence). There are 13 residues in the CDR3. The CDR3 DNA follows: TGTGCCTGGAGCTTACAGGGGGCGCTTGGCTACACCTTC. Its protein product is CAWSLQGALGYTF.

V is TRBV11-2 and J is TRBJ2-7; 13 bases fit TRBD2. V shed 1 base and J 4 bases; nucleotides not matched to a gene: 4. Germline CDR1 is SGHAT and CDR2 is FQNNGV. The CDR3 is made up of 16 amino acids. The CDR3 DNA reads TGTGCCAGCAGCTTAGGAGGACTAGCGGGAGTGTACGAGCAGTACTTC. This codes for CASSLGGLAGVYEQYF. Full variable domain (outside the CDR3, taken from reference TRBV11-2 and TRBJ2-7): EAGVAQSPRYKIIEKRQSVAFWCNPISGHATLYWYQQILGQGPKLLIQFQNNGVVDDSQLPKDRFSAERLKGVDSTLKIQPAKLEDSAVYLCASSLGGLAGVYEQYFGPGTRLTVT.

V gene TRBV11-2 combines with J gene TRBJ1-2; perhaps TRBD1 as D (5 bases). This CDR3 has 14 amino acids. Germline loops: CDR1 SGHAT, CDR2 FQNNGV. V lost 4 bases to trimming and J lost 4 bases, with 13 bases between them. As DNA, the CDR3 is TGTGCCAGCAGCTCTCAAGGGACTGCCTATGGCTACACCTTC. This translates into CASSSQGTAYGYTF. Full variable domain (remainder filled in from reference TRBV11-2 and TRBJ1-2): EAGVAQSPRYKIIEKRQSVAFWCNPISGHATLYWYQQILGQGPKLLIQFQNNGVVDDSQLPKDRFSAERLKGVDSTLKIQPAKLEDSAVYLCASSSQGTAYGYTFGSGTRLTVV.

V usage is TRBV30 and J usage is TRBJ2-1, with 8 bases matching TRBD2. Germline V gene lookup returns CDR1 GTSNPN and CDR2 SVGIG (reference sequence). The V segment lost 0 bases and the J segment 5 bases; nucleotides outside the gene matches: 6. The CDR3 extends over 15 amino acids. The CDR3 DNA follows: TGTGCCTGGAGTGTTCGCGGGGGGTGGGACAATGAGCAGTTCTTC. Translating it yields CAWSVRGGWDNEQFF.

The J gene is TRBJ1-3, the V gene TRBV6-5; D is uncertain. The ends were cut back, 5 bases at V and 0 bases at J, with 5 bases in the middle. The CDR3 is made up of 13 amino acids. Germline V lookup: CDR1 MNHEY, CDR2 SVGAGI. The CDR3, as DNA: TGTGCCAGCAGTAACGACTCTGGAAACACCATATATTTT. It codes for CASSNDSGNTIYF.

This chain uses TRBV29-1 with TRBJ1-3; D is uncertain. The CDR3 loop spans 13 amino acids. In germline, CDR1 is SQVTM, CDR2 ANQGSEA. V was pared by 5 bases and J by 4 bases, with 12 bases between. The CDR3 is CSVSRSDGNTIYF. CDR3 sequence (DNA): TGCAGCGTTTCAAGATCGGACGGAAACACCATATATTTT.

V usage is TRBV7-9 and J usage is TRBJ2-3; 9 nucleotides align to TRBD1. Trimming removed 4 bases from V and 5 bases from J; junction bases left unmatched: 4. This CDR3 is 14 amino acids long. The germline V gene encodes CDR1 SEHNR and CDR2 FQNEAQ (reference sequence). The CDR3: CASSWTGDKDTQYF. The CDR3 coding sequence is TGTGCCAGCAGCTGGACAGGGGATAAAGATACGCAGTATTTT.

The chain joins TRBV6-1 to TRBJ2-4; maybe TRBD1 (5 bases). The CDR3 sequence is 15 residues long. Germline loops: CDR1 MNHNS, CDR2 SASEGT. Trimming took off 7 bases at V and 1 base at J, with 14 bases between the two ends. CDR3 amino acids: CASTQSQGAKNIQYF. The CDR3 nucleotides are TGTGCCAGCACCCAAAGTCAGGGCGCCAAAAACATTCAGTACTTC.

The rearrangement joins TRBV7-2 to TRBJ2-7; 7 positions match TRBD2. J gave up 6 bases and V 10 bases, and 15 bases lay outside the gene matches. Germline-derived CDR1 and CDR2 are SGHTA and FQGNSA. This CDR3 comprises 14 residues. CDR3 sequence: CAIRRVAGGFEQYF. CDR3 in DNA: TGTGCCATCCGAAGGGTAGCGGGTGGTTTCGAGCAGTACTTC.